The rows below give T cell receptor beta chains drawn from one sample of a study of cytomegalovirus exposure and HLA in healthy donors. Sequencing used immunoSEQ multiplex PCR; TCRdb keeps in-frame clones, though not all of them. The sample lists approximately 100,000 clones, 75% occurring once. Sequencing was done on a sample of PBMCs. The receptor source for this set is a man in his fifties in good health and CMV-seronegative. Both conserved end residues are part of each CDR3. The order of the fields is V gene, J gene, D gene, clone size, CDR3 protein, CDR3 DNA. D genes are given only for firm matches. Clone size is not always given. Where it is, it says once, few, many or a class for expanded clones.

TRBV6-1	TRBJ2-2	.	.	CASSEGAYTGELFF	TGTGCCAGCAGTGAAGGAGCTTACACCGGGGAGCTGTTTTTT
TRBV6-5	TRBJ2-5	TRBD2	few	CASGASGERETQYF	TGTGCCAGCGGCGCTAGCGGGGAGAGGGAGACCCAGTACTTC
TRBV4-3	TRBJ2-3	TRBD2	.	CASSLRTSGPDTQYF	TGCGCCAGCAGCCTGCGGACTAGCGGTCCAGATACGCAGTATTTT
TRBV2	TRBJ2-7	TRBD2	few	CASSERLATYEQYF	TGTGCCAGCAGTGAACGACTAGCAACCTACGAGCAGTACTTC
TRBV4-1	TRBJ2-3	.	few	CASSQGGVSTDTQYF	TGCGCCAGCAGCCAAGGCGGGGTAAGCACAGATACACAGTATTTT
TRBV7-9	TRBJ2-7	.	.	CASQARDGGYEQYF	TGTGCCAGCCAGGCGAGGGACGGAGGGTACGAGCAGTACTTC
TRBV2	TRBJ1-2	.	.	CASSWDPEGYGYTF	TGTGCCAGCAGTTGGGATCCGGAGGGCTATGGCTACACCTTC
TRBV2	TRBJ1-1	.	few	CASSEALQGRTEAFF	TGTGCCAGCAGTGAAGCGCTTCAGGGTCGGACTGAAGCTTTCTTT
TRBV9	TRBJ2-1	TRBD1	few	CASSPGQGGLNEQFF	TGTGCCAGCAGCCCCGGACAGGGGGGTTTGAATGAGCAGTTCTTC
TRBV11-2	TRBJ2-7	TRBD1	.	CASSPGQGENEQYF	TGTGCCAGCAGCCCAGGACAGGGCGAGAACGAGCAGTACTTC
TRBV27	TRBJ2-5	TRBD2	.	CASSRRLAGVQETQYF	TGTGCCAGCAGCCGAAGACTAGCGGGGGTGCAAGAGACCCAGTACTTC
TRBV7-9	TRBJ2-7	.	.	CASSRGGTDSYEQYF	TGTGCCAGCAGCCGAGGAGGGACAGACTCCTACGAGCAGTACTTC
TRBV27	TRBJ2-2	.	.	CASMYYANTGELFF	TGTGCCAGCATGTACTACGCGAACACCGGGGAGCTGTTTTTT
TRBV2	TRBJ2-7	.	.	CATRGQSPHEQYF	TGTGCCACAAGAGGACAGTCCCCCCACGAGCAGTACTTC
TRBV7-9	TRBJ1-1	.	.	CASSFRQNTEAFF	TGTGCCAGCAGCTTTCGACAAAACACTGAAGCTTTCTTT
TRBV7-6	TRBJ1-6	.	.	CASRQDVGGSLHF	TGTGCCAGCAGGCAGGACGTTGGGGGGTCCCTCCACTTT
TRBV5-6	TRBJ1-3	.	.	CASSLSGNGNTIYF	TGTGCCAGCAGCTTGTCAGGGAACGGAAACACCATATATTTT
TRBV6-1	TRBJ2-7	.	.	CASSDRLVGHYEQYF	TGTGCCAGCAGTGACCGCCTGGTGGGACACTACGAGCAGTACTTC
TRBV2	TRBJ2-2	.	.	CASMMQAGELFF	TGTGCCAGCATGATGCAGGCCGGGGAGCTGTTTTTT
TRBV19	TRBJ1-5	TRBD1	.	CASGRRQGDQPQHF	TGTGCCAGTGGGAGACGACAGGGTGATCAGCCCCAGCATTTT
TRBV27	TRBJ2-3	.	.	CASSTSRQGSPSTDTQYF	.
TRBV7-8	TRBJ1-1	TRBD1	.	CASSLATGLHTEAFF	TGTGCCAGCAGCTTAGCGACAGGGCTGCACACTGAAGCTTTCTTT
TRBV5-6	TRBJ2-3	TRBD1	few	CASSGGQIRSTDTQYF	TGTGCCAGCAGCGGGGGACAGATCAGGAGCACAGATACGCAGTATTTT
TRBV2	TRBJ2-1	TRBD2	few	CASSATGTSGTNEQFF	TGTGCCAGCAGCGCCACCGGGACTAGCGGGACCAATGAGCAGTTCTTC
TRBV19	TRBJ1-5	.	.	CASSMGRFNQPQHF	TGTGCCAGTAGTATGGGCCGTTTTAATCAGCCCCAGCATTTT
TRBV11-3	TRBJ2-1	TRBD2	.	CASSLSVLAGGLGSYNEQFF	TGTGCCAGCAGCTTATCTGTACTAGCGGGAGGGCTTGGATCTTACAATGAGCAGTTCTTC
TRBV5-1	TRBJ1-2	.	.	CASSFGGEDYGYTF	TGCGCCAGCAGCTTCGGGGGGGAGGACTATGGCTACACCTTC
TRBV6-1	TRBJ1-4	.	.	CASSEGGGAQEKLFF	TGTGCCAGCAGTGAAGGGGGGGGCGCCCAGGAAAAACTGTTTTTT
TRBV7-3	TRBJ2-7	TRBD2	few	CASSLLAGGSYEQYF	TGTGCCAGCAGCCTCCTAGCGGGGGGGAGCTACGAGCAGTACTTC
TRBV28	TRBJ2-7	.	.	CASSPETHEQYF	TGTGCCAGCAGCCCTGAGACTCACGAGCAGTACTTC
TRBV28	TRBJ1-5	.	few	CASSRQGNQPQHF	TGTGCCAGCAGTCGGCAGGGTAATCAGCCCCAGCATTTT
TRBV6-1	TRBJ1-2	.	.	CASSVGQRDGYTF	TGTGCCAGCAGTGTGGGACAACGGGATGGCTACACCTTC
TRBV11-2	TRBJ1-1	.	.	CASSFLDRNTEAFF	TGTGCCAGCAGCTTCCTCGACAGGAACACTGAAGCTTTCTTT
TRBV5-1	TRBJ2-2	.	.	CASSRESSGTGELFF	TGCGCCAGCAGTCGGGAAAGCAGCGGGACCGGGGAGCTGTTTTTT
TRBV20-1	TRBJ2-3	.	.	CSALRSDTQYF	TGCAGTGCGCTCCGGTCAGATACGCAGTATTTT
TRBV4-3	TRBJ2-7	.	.	CASSQGLTLQGNEQYF	TGCGCCAGCAGCCAAGGGCTAACCCTCCAGGGGAACGAGCAGTACTTC
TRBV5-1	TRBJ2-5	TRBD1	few	CASSLGIGTGQETQYF	TGCGCCAGCAGCTTGGGAATAGGGACAGGACAAGAGACCCAGTACTTC
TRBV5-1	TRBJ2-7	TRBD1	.	CASSLNVHRWGQSYEQYF	TGCGCCAGCAGCTTGAACGTACACCGCTGGGGACAGTCCTACGAGCAGTACTTC
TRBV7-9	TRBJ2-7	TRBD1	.	CASSPRGQGYEQYF	TGTGCCAGCAGCCCGCGGGGACAGGGCTACGAGCAGTACTTC
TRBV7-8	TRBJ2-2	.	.	CASSPYTGELFF	TGTGCCAGCAGCCCCTACACCGGGGAGCTGTTTTTT
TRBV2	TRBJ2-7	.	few	CASVRVNYEQYF	TGTGCCAGCGTGCGAGTTAACTACGAGCAGTACTTC
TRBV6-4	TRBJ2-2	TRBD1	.	CASSRQGDTGELFF	TGTGCCAGCAGCAGACAGGGGGACACCGGGGAGCTGTTTTTT
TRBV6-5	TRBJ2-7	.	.	CASSRAGQSYEQYF	TGTGCCAGCAGCCGCGCGGGACAGTCCTACGAGCAGTACTTC
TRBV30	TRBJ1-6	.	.	CASQGDQGKNSPLHF	TGTGCCTCCCAGGGCGATCAGGGCAAGAATTCACCCCTCCACTTT
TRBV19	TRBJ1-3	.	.	CASSIGDSSGNTIYF	TGTGCCAGTAGTATAGGAGACAGCTCTGGAAACACCATATATTTT
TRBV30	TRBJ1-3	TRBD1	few	CAWGGQASSGNTIYF	TGTGCCTGGGGGGGACAGGCAAGCTCTGGAAACACCATATATTTT